One and the same sample provided the 20 T cell receptor beta chains below, sequenced in a study of cytomegalovirus exposure and HLA in healthy donors. Use of 60 Vbeta and 13 Jbeta primers characterized the PCR. Measured with immunoSEQ multiplex PCR; TCRdb has only the in-frame clones, and not every one. The sample holds roughly 240,000 clones, 82% seen once. The sequenced sample was PBMCs. The source is a woman between 40 and 50 years old in good health and CMV-seropositive.

The rearrangement links TRBV7-2 to TRBJ2-7; a weak D match, TRBD2 (5 bases). Looked up from germline, CDR1 is SGHTA and CDR2 is FQGNSA. The CDR3 spans 15 residues. Trimming took off 1 base at V and 1 base at J, with 11 bases between the two ends. This chain's CDR3 is CASSLVYDYSYEQYF. The DNA of the CDR3 is TGTGCCAGCAGCTTAGTATACGACTATTCCTACGAGCAGTACTTC.

This clone was picked up a small number of times. V is TRBV30 and J is TRBJ2-7, with D unclear. The ends were cut back, 2 bases at V and 0 bases at J, with 8 bases in the middle. Germline V CDR1 and CDR2: GTSNPN, SVGIG (reference sequence). There are 13 residues in the CDR3. The CDR3, as DNA: TGTGCCTGGAGTTTAAGCTTCTCCTACGAGCAGTACTTC. Translating gives CAWSLSFSYEQYF.

V and J are TRBV5-6 and TRBJ2-5; 7 bases line up with TRBD2. Trimming removed 0 bases from V and 5 bases from J; junction bases left unmatched: 4. CDR1 and CDR2 (germline): SGHDT, YYEEEE. The CDR3 has 14 residues. CDR3 residues: CASSLGGRAETQYF. The CDR3 coding sequence is TGTGCCAGCAGCTTGGGGGGGAGGGCGGAGACCCAGTACTTC.

The chain is built from TRBV29-1 and TRBJ2-7; possible D gene TRBD2, 6 bases. This CDR3 has 14 amino acids. From germline, CDR1 is SQVTM and CDR2 ANQGSEA. The V end was cut by 4 bases, the J end by 0 bases, with 13 bases between. The CDR3 sequence: CSVVPIGSSYEQYF. In nucleotides, the CDR3 is TGCAGCGTTGTCCCAATCGGGAGCTCCTACGAGCAGTACTTC.

V usage is TRBV6-1 and J usage is TRBJ2-3, with 9 positions matching TRBD2. Unmatched junction bases numbered 5, after V lost 3 bases and J lost 4 bases. CDR3 size: 15 residues. Per the germline V gene, CDR1 is MNHNS and CDR2 is SASEGT. The CDR3 sequence is CASSEPGLASDTQYF. Written as DNA, the CDR3 is TGTGCCAGCAGTGAGCCGGGACTAGCTTCAGATACGCAGTATTTT.

The rearrangement joins TRBV23-1 to TRBJ2-2; 9 bases agree with TRBD2. TRBV23-1 is filed as an ORF, its function uncertain. Trimming cost V 1 base and J 0 bases; bases outside gene matches: 6. The CDR3 has 18 residues. The CDR3 DNA reads TGCGCCAGCAGTCAATGTAGCGGGGGCCAGTCGAACACCGGGGAGCTGTTTTTT. Its translation is CASSQCSGGQSNTGELFF.

V is TRBV9 and J is TRBJ1-4; no definite D call. CDR1 and CDR2 (germline): SGDLS, YYNGEE. V lost 4 bases and J 6 bases, leaving 10 bases between the germline ends. The CDR3 consists of 13 residues. The CDR3 region has the DNA TGTGCCAGCAGCATGGGTGGAGATGAAAAACTGTTTTTT. Protein: CASSMGGDEKLFF.

The chain is built from TRBV19 and TRBJ1-2; 10 nucleotides line up with TRBD1. The CDR3 spans 14 residues. The J segment lost 4 bases and the V segment lost 9 bases, leaving 8 bases of the junction unmatched. Germline V CDR1 and CDR2: LNHDA, SQIVND (reference sequence). CDR3 DNA sequence: TGTGCCAGCTCAGACAGGGGGCGCGGCTATGGCTACACCTTC. It yields the protein CASSDRGRGYGYTF.

This chain's CDR3 is CASSLEWGRYTEAFF. CDR3 bases: TGTGCCAGCAGCTTAGAGTGGGGGAGGTACACTGAAGCTTTCTTT. V is TRBV7-2 and J is TRBJ1-1, with D perhaps matching TRBD1 (5 bases). V gave up 1 base and J gave up 3 bases, with 12 bases separating them. Germline V CDR1 and CDR2: SGHTA, FQGNSA. The CDR3 is 15 amino acids. The variable domain in full, with the rest retrieved from reference TRBV7-2 and TRBJ1-1, is GAGVSQSPSNKVTEKGKDVELRCDPISGHTALYWYRQSLGQGLEFLIYFQGNSAPDKSGLPSDRFSAERTGGSVSTLTIQRTQQEDSAVYLCASSLEWGRYTEAFFGQGTRLTVV.

J is TRBJ2-1 and V is TRBV21-1; TRBD2 is the table's D call, not checked against the DNA. TRBV21-1 is tagged as a pseudogene. The CDR3 extends over 16 amino acids. CDR3 coding DNA: TGTGCCAGCAGCAAGAGGGGGGGCTCCTCCTACAATGAGCAGTTCTTC. Protein: CASSKRGGSSYNEQFF.

V gene TRBV5-6 combines with J gene TRBJ1-2; no reliable D call. V lost 0 bases and J 4 bases, leaving 16 bases between the germline ends. This CDR3 has 16 residues. The germline V gene encodes CDR1 SGHDT and CDR2 YYEEEE. Written as DNA, the CDR3 is TGTGCCAGCAGCTTGGAAGTGGACTCAAGAGGCTATGGCTACACCTTC. As protein: CASSLEVDSRGYGYTF. Filled out from reference TRBV5-6 and TRBJ1-2, the complete variable domain reads DAGVTQSPTHLIKTRGQQVTLRCSPKSGHDTVSWYQQALGQGPQFIFQYYEEEERQRGNFPDRFSGHQFPNYSSELNVNALLLGDSALYLCASSLEVDSRGYGYTFGSGTRLTVV.

The chain combines TRBV4-1 with TRBJ2-7; TRBD2 agrees at 10 bases. Unmatched junction bases numbered 5, after V lost 4 bases and J lost 5 bases. CDR1 and CDR2 from the germline V gene are MGHRA and YSYEKL. The CDR3 consists of 14 residues. CDR3 region: CASSLSGGANEQYF. The CDR3 region has the DNA TGCGCCAGCAGCCTGAGCGGGGGGGCCAACGAGCAGTACTTC.

Here the CDR3 reads CASSPPGSSYNEQFF. The DNA of the CDR3 is TGTGCCAGCAGCCCTCCGGGGAGCTCCTACAATGAGCAGTTCTTC. V gene TRBV7-9 combines with J gene TRBJ2-1; possible D gene TRBD2, 5 bases. The V end was cut by 5 bases, the J end by 0 bases, with 11 bases between. CDR1 is SEHNR and CDR2 is FQNEAQ in the germline V gene (reference sequence). The CDR3 spans 15 residues.

The chain links TRBV21-1 to TRBJ1-1; the D call of TRBD1 is as the table states it, not checked on the DNA. TRBV21-1 is annotated as a pseudogene. The CDR3 extends over 13 amino acids. CDR3 residues: CASPDRGHTEAFF. The DNA of the CDR3 is TGTGCCAGTCCGGACAGGGGGCACACTGAAGCTTTCTTT.

This chain connects TRBV4-1 to TRBJ2-2, with 9 positions matching TRBD1. CDR1 and CDR2 from the germline V gene are MGHRA and YSYEKL. Trimming cost V 3 bases and J 4 bases; bases outside gene matches: 12. This CDR3 spans 18 amino acids. In DNA form, the CDR3 reads TGCGCCAGCAGCCATGCTCTCCTCGGGACAGGGATCACCGGGGAGCTGTTTTTT. Translation gives CASSHALLGTGITGELFF.

This clone was seen only once. The V and J genes are TRBV12-1 and TRBJ2-3; TRBD2, the table's D call, was not compared with the DNA. TRBV12-1 is annotated as a pseudogene. The CDR3 sequence is 18 residues long. Written as DNA, the CDR3 is TGTGCCAGCAGCTCCGTACTAGCGGGAGGGGAGAGAACAGATACGCAGTATTTT. This translates into CASSSVLAGGERTDTQYF.

The chain links TRBV6-1 to TRBJ2-3, with 9 bases aligning to TRBD1. This CDR3 has 15 residues. V shed 4 bases and J 2 bases; nucleotides not matched to a gene: 4. Germline CDR1 and CDR2: MNHNS and SASEGT. The CDR3 region has the DNA TGTGCCAGCAGTGGACAGGGGGGGACCACAGATACGCAGTATTTT. This encodes CASSGQGGTTDTQYF.

V is TRBV7-6 and J is TRBJ1-3; D is perhaps TRBD1 (5 bases). V gave up 5 bases and J gave up 0 bases, with 20 bases separating them. The germline CDR1 and CDR2 sequences are SGHVS and FNYEAQ. This CDR3 comprises 18 residues. The CDR3 is CASSPEPLGTSSGNTIYF. The CDR3 region has the DNA TGTGCCAGCAGCCCCGAGCCTCTTGGGACTTCCTCTGGAAACACCATATATTTT.

This clone has a handful of counts. V is TRBV14 and J is TRBJ2-1; D possibly corresponds to TRBD2 (6 bases). The CDR3 is 13 amino acids. Germline-derived CDR1 and CDR2 are SGHDN and FVKESK. The V and J ends lost 7 bases and 5 bases respectively, with 12 bases between them. CDR3 sequence (DNA): TGTGCCAGCAACTACGCGGGGAACAATGAGCAGTTCTTC. Residues: CASNYAGNNEQFF.

The chain has TRBV7-8 and TRBJ2-7, with TRBD1 matching over 7 bases. This CDR3 spans 15 amino acids. CDR1 is SGHVS and CDR2 is FQNEAQ in the germline V gene. V trimming: 0 bases; J trimming: 2 bases; junction bases outside the gene matches: 4. The CDR3 is CASSLATDRAYEQYF. Written as DNA, the CDR3 is TGTGCCAGCAGCTTAGCGACCGACAGGGCCTACGAGCAGTACTTC.